This TCR beta chain was recovered during a study of cytomegalovirus exposure and HLA in healthy donors. Germline CDR1 and CDR2: LGHNA and YNFKEQ. This CDR3 comprises 16 residues. V lost 0 bases, J lost 1 base, and 9 bases lay in between. Regarding this clone: The target antigen is unknown.

The PCR ran on 60 Vbeta and 13 Jbeta primers. As handled by the study authors: The authors later counted 65 million to 80 million unique TCR beta chains, approximately 10 million of them shared. The repertoire was sequenced with immunoSEQ multiplex PCR; TCRdb's copy has only in-frame clones and lacks some. D and trimming come from the DNA, and the V and J calls and clone size come from that table. The data contain about 170,000 clones, approximately 67% of them singletons. Study-wide results and limits: The study put 150 to 200 TCR beta chains on its list as cytomegalovirus-associated.

Sample: PBMCs. This receptor was identified in a man in his forties in good health and CMV-seronegative. The rearrangement joins TRBV4-2 to TRBJ2-2; TRBD2 might be the D (6 bases). CDR3 sequence: CASSQEVGGNTGELFF. The CDR3, as DNA: TGTGCCAGCAGCCAAGAAGTGGGGGGGAACACCGGGGAGCTGTTTTTT.